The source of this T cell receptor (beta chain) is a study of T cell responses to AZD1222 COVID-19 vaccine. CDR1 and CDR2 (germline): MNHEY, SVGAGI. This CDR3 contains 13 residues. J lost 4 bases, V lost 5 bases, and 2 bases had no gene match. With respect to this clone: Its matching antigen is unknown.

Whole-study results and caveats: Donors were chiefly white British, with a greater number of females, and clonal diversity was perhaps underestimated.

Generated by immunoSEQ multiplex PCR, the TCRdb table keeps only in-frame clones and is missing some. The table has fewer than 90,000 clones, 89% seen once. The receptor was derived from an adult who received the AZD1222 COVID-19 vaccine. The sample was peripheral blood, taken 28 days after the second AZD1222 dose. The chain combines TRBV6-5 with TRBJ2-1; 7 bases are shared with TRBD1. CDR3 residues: CASSLGQYNEQFF. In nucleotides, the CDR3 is TGTGCCAGCAGTCTGGGACAGTACAATGAGCAGTTCTTC.